This TCR beta chain was sequenced for a study of shared clonotypes between healthy human individuals. Whole-study context: Samples came from two female and a few male donors aged 18 to 49. The study, taken as a whole, reports: Relative to clonotypes present in all four donors, those not shared had lower generation probabilities. The sharing of 4% to 5.5% of naive CD4 clonotypes was seen across a handful of donors. Depth of sequencing was expected to influence donor clonotype sharing.

Using immunoSEQ multiplex PCR, the repertoire was profiled, and TCRdb retains in-frame clones only, with some absent. Seen here are a few million clones, over 85% observed once, and the top ten hold 0.35% to 0.5%. Trimming took off 1 base at V and 7 bases at J, with 11 bases between the two ends. CDR1 is SGHAT, CDR2 FQNNGV, per germline. This CDR3 is 15 amino acids long. In the case of this clone: Its matching antigen is unknown.

Sequences were obtained from naive CD4+ T cells from PBMCs. Regarding subset: CD45RA+ positively selected. This clonotype was obtained from a man between 18 and 35 years old in good health. Some clones in this sample may be carry-over from other donors' samples. The rearrangement uses TRBV11-2 and TRBJ1-6; D not certain. The CDR3 here is CASSLGNFGNSPLHF. CDR3 sequence (DNA): TGTGCCAGCAGCTTAGGGAATTTCGGCAATTCACCCCTCCACTTT.